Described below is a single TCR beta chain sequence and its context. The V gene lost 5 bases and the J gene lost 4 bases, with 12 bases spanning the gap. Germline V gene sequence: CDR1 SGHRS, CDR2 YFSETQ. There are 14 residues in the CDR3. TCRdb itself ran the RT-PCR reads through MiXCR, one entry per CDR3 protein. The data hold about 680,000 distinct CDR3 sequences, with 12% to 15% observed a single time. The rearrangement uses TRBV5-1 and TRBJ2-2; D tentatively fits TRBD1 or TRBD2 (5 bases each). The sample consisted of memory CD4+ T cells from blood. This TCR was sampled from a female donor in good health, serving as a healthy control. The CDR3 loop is CASRAGTSTGELFF. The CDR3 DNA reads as TGCGCCAGCAGGGCCGGGACCTCCACCGGGGAGCTGTTTTTT.